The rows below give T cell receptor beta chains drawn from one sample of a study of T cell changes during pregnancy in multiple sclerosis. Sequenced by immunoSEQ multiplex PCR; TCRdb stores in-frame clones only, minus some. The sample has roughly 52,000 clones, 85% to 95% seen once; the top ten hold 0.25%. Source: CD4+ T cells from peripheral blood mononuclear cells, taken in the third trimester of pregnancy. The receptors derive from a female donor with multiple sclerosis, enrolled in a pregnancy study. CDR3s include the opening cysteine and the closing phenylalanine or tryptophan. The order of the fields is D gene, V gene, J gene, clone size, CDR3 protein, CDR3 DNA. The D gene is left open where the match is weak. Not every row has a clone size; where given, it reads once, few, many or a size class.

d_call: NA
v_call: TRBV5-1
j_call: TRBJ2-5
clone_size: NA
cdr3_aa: CASSPYRGETQYF
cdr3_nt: TGCGCCAGCAGCCCTTACAGAGGGGAGACCCAGTACTTC

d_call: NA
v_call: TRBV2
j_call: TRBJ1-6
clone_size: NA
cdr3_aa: CASSREDSPNSPLHF
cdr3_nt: TGTGCCAGCAGTCGGGAGGACAGCCCCAATTCACCCCTCCACTTT

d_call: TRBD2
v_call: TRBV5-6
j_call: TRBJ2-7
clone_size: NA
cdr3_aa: CASSLSLAGAPYEQYF
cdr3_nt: TGTGCCAGCAGTCTCAGTCTAGCGGGAGCTCCCTACGAGCAGTACTTC

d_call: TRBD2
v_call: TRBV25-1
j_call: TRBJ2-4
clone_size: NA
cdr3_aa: CASSREGPKNIQYF
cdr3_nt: TGTGCCAGCAGCCGGGAGGGGCCCAAAAACATTCAGTACTTC

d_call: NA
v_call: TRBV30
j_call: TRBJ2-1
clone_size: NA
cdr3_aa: CAWSVPGGRSYNEQFF
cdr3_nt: TGTGCCTGGAGTGTCCCAGGGGGGAGGTCCTACAATGAGCAGTTCTTC

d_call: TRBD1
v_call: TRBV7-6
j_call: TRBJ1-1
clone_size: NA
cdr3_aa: CASRRQGPGTEAFF
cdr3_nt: TGTGCCAGCCGACGACAGGGACCTGGGACTGAAGCTTTCTTT

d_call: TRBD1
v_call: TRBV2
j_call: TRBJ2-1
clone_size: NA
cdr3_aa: CASSEVTGGLGQFF
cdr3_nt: TGTGCCAGCAGTGAAGTAACAGGGGGCTTAGGGCAGTTCTTC

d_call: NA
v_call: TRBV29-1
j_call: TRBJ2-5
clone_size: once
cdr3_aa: CSARVRGSNQETQYF
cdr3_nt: TGCAGCGCCCGTGTCCGAGGGAGTAATCAAGAGACCCAGTACTTC

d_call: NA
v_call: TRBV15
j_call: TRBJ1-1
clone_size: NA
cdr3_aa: CATRGGRGQGREAFF
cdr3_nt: TGTGCCACCAGAGGCGGAAGGGGTCAGGGGAGAGAAGCTTTCTTT

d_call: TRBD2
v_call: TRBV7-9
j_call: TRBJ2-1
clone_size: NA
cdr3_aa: CASSSGTRDEQFF
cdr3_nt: TGTGCCAGCAGCTCCGGGACTAGGGACGAGCAGTTCTTC

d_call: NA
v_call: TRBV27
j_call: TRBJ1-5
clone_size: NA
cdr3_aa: CASSEQRNSNQPQHF
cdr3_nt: TGTGCCAGCAGCGAACAGCGGAATAGCAATCAGCCCCAGCATTTT

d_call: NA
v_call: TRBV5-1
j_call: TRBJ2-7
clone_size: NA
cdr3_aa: CASSLEGDNYEQYF
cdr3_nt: TGCGCCAGCAGCTTGGAGGGGGACAACTACGAGCAGTACTTC

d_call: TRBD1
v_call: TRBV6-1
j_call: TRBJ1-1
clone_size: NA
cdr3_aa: CASSEPTGGNTEAFF
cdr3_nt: TGTGCCAGCAGTGAGCCGACAGGGGGGAACACTGAAGCTTTCTTT

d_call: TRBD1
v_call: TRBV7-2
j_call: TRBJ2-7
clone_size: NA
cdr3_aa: CASSIQTGNYEQYF
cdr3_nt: TGTGCCAGCAGCATCCAGACAGGGAACTACGAGCAGTACTTC

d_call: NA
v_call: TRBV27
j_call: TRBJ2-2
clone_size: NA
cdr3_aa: CASRGFLGLTGELFF
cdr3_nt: TGTGCCAGCAGGGGGTTCTTGGGGCTCACCGGGGAGCTGTTTTTT

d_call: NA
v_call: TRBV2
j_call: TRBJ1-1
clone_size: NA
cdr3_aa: CASSAARAGNTEAFF
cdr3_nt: TGTGCCAGCAGTGCCGCCCGCGCGGGCAACACTGAAGCTTTCTTT

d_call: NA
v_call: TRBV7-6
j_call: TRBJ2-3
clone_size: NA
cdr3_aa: CASSLLQGTSTDTQYF
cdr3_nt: TGTGCCAGCAGCTTGCTACAGGGGACTAGCACAGATACGCAGTATTTT

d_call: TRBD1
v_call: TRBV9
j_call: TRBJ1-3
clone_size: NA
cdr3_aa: CASSAGQGRNSGNTIYF
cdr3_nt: TGTGCCAGCAGCGCCGGACAGGGCCGGAACTCTGGAAACACCATATATTTT

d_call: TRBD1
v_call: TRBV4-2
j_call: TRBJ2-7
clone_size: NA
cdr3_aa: CASSQDEDRGSSYEQYF
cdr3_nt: TGTGCCAGCAGCCAGGATGAGGACAGGGGATCCTCCTACGAGCAGTACTTC

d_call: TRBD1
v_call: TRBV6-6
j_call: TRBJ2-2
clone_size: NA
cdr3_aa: CASSVGTGGGTGELFF
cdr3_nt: TGTGCCAGCAGTGTCGGGACAGGGGGCGGCACCGGGGAGCTGTTTTTT

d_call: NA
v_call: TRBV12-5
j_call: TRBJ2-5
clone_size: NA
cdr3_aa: CASAISTNQETQYF
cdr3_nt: TGTGCTAGTGCCATATCGACTAACCAAGAGACCCAGTACTTC

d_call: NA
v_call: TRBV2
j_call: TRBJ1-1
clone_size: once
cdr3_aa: CASSVEVNTEAFF
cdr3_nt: TGTGCCAGCAGTGTCGAGGTGAACACTGAAGCTTTCTTT

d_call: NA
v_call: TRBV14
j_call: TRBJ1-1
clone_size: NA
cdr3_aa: CASSQTGIPNTEAFF
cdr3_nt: TGTGCCAGCAGCCAAACAGGGATCCCGAACACTGAAGCTTTCTTT

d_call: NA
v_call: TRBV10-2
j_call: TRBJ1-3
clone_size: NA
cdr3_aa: CASSDFRAGAGNTIYF
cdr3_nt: TGCGCCAGCAGTGATTTTCGGGCCGGGGCTGGAAACACCATATATTTT

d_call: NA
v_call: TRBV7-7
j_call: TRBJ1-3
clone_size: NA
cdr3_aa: CASSLGGDGNTIYF
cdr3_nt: TGTGCCAGCAGCTTAGGCGGGGATGGAAACACCATATATTTT

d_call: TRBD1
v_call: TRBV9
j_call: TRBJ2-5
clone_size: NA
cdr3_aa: CASSPGQGVTETQYF
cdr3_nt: TGTGCCAGCAGCCCGGGACAGGGGGTTACAGAGACCCAGTACTTC

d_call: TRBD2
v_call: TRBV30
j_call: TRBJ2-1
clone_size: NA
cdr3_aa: CAWSVQGLAGYNEQFF
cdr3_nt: TGTGCCTGGAGTGTACAGGGACTAGCGGGTTACAATGAGCAGTTCTTC

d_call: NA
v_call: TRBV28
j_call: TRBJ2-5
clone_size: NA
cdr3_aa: CASSRDSLGETQYF
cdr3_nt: TGTGCCAGCAGCCGCGACAGCCTTGGGGAGACCCAGTACTTC

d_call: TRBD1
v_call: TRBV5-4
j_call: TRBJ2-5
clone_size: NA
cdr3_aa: CASRITGGQETQYF
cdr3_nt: TGTGCCAGCAGGATAACAGGGGGACAAGAGACCCAGTACTTC

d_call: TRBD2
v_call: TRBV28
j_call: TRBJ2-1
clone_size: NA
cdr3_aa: CASSLRGISYNEQFF
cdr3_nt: TGTGCCAGCAGCCTGCGGGGGATTAGCTACAATGAGCAGTTCTTC

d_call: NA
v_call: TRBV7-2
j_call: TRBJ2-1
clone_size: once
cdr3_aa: CASSPSGLGGNEQFF
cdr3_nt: TGTGCCAGCAGCCCATCAGGACTGGGCGGCAATGAGCAGTTCTTC

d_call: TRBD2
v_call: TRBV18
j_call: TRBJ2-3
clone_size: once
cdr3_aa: CASSPPGLAGPKMRTDTQYF
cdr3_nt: TGTGCCAGCTCACCACCGGGACTAGCGGGGCCCAAGATGAGGACAGATACGCAGTATTTT

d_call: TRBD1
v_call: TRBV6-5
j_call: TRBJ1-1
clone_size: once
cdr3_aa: CASRGTGHEAFF
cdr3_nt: TGTGCCAGCCGTGGGACAGGTCATGAAGCTTTCTTT